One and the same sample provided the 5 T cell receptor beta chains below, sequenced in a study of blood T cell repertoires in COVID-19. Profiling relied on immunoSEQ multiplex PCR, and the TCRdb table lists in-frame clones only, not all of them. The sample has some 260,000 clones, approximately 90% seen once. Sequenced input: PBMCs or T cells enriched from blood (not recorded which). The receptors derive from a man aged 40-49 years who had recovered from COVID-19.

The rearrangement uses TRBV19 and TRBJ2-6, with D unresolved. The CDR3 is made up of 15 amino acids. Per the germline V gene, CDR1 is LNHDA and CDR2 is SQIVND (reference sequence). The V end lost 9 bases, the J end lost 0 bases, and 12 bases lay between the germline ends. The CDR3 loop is CASMAVVSGANVLTF. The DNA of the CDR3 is TGTGCCAGCATGGCCGTGGTCTCTGGGGCCAACGTCCTGACTTTC.

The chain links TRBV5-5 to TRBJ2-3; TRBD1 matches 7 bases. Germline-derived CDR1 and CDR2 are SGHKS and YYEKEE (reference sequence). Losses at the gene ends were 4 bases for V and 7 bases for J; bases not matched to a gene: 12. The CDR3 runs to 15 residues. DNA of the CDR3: TGTGCCAGCAGCGTCGGGTCAGGGGGTCGATATACGCAGTATTTT. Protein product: CASSVGSGGRYTQYF.

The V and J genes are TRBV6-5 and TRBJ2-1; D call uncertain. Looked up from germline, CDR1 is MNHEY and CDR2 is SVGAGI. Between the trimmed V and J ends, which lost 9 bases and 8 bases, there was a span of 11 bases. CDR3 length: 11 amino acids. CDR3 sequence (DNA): TGTGCCAGTCCGGGTCGGTATGAGCAGTTCTTC. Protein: CASPGRYEQFF.

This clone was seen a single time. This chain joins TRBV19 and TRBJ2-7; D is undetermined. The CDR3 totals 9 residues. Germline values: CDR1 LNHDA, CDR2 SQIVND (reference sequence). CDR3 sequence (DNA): TGTGGAGCCCGCCTCGAGCAGTACTTC. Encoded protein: CGARLEQYF.

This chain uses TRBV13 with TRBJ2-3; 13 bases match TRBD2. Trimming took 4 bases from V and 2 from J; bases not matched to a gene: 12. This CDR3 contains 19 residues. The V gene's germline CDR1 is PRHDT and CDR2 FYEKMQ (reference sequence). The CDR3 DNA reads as TGTGCCAGCAGCTCCCAACTAGCGGGAGGGTCCGTACTCACAGATACGCAGTATTTT. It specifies CASSSQLAGGSVLTDTQYF.